This T cell receptor beta chain was recovered during a study of blood T cells in healthy people across ages. Overall study findings and caveats: The recorded TCR beta diversity per million T cells decreased in a roughly linear manner with age.

PCR was performed a second time for roughly 7 to 11 cycles using a sample-barcoded 5' primer and a J-beta primer mix. Unique molecular identifiers of 12 random nucleotides labeled each cDNA. Using its own MiXCR run on the 5' RACE reads, TCRdb lists one record per CDR3 protein. This sample has hundreds of thousands of distinct CDR3 sequences; about 62% occur once, and the top ten carry about 20%. The V end was cut by 0 bases, the J end by 0 bases, with 9 bases between. The CDR3 is 15 amino acids. The V gene's germline CDR1 is LGHNA and CDR2 YSLEER. This clonotype was counted between two and nine times. Its specificity is not known.

This rearrangement joins TRBV4-3 to TRBJ2-7; D is unresolved. Sequenced sample: blood. The sequence came from a man in his thirties or forties in good health. The CDR3 region has the DNA TGCGCCAGCAGCCAAGAGGCCCTAGGCTCCTACGAGCAGTACTTC. Translated, it gives CASSQEALGSYEQYF.